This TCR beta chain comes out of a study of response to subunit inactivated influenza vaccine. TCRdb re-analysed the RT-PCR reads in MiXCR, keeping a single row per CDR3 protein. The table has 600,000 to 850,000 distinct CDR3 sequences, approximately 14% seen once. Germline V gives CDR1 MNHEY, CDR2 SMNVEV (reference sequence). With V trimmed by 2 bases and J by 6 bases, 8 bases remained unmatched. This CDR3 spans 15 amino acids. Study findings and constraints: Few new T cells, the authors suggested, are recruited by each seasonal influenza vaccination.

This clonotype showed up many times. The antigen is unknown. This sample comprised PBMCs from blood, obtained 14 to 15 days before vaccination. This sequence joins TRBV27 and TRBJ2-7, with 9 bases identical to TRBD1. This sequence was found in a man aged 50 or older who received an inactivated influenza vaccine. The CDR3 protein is CASSLHPGTGTEQYF. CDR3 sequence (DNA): TGTGCCAGCAGTTTACACCCCGGGACAGGGACCGAGCAGTACTTC.